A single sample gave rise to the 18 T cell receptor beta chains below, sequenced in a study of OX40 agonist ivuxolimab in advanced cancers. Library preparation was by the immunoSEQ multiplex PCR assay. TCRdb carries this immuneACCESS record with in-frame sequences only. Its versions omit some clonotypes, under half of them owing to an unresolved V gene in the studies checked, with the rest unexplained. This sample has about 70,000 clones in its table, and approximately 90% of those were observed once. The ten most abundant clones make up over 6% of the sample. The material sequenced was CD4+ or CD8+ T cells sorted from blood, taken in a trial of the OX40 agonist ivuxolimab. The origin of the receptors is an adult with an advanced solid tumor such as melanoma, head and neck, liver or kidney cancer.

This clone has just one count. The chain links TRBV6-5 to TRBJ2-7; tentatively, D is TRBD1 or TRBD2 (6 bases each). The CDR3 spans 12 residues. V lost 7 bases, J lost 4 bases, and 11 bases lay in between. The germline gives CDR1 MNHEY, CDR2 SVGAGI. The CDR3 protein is CASTGGSYEQYF. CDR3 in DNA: TGTGCCAGCACCGGGGGCTCTTACGAGCAGTACTTC.

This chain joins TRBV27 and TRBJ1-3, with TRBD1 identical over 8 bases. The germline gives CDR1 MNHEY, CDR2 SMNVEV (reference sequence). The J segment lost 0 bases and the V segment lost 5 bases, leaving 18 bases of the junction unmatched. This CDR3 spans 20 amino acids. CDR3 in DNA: TGTGCCAGCAGTGCCCTTATGCCTTATCAGGGGGCCCACTCTGGAAACACCATATATTTT. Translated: CASSALMPYQGAHSGNTIYF.

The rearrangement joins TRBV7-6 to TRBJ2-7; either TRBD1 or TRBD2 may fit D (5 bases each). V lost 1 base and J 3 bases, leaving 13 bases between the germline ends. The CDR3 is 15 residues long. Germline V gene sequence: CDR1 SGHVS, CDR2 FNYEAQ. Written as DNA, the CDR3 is TGTGCCAGCAGCTTAGAACGGGACGGTATCTACGAGCAGTACTTC. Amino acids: CASSLERDGIYEQYF.

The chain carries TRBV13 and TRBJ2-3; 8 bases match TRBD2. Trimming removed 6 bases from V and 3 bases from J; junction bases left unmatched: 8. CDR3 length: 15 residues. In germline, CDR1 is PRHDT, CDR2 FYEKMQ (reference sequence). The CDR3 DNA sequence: TGTGCCAGCAGGCCCCGGGGGGGCGGGACAGATACGCAGTATTTT. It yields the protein CASRPRGGGTDTQYF.

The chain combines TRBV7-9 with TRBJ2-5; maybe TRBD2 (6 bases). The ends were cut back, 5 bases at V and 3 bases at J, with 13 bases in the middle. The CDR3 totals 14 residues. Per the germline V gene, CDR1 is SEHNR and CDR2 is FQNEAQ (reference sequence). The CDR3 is CASSPRWGEETQYF. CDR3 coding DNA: TGTGCCAGCAGCCCTCGTTGGGGGGAAGAGACCCAGTACTTC. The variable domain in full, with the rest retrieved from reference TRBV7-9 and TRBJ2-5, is DTGVSQNPRHKITKRGQNVTFRCDPISEHNRLYWYRQTLGQGPEFLTYFQNEAQLEKSRLLSDRFSAERPKGSFSTLEIQRTEQGDSAMYLCASSPRWGEETQYFGPGTRLLVL.

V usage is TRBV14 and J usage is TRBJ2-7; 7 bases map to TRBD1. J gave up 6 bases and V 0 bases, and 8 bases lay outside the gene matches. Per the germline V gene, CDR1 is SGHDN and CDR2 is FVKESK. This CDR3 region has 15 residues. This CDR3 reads CASSQDRDTGVEQYF. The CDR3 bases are TGTGCCAGCAGCCAAGACCGCGATACAGGGGTCGAGCAGTACTTC. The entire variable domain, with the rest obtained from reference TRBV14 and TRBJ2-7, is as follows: EAGVTQFPSHSVIEKGQTVTLRCDPISGHDNLYWYRRVMGKEIKFLLHFVKESKQDESGMPNNRFLAERTGGTYSTLKVQPAELEDSGVYFCASSQDRDTGVEQYFGPGTRLTVT.

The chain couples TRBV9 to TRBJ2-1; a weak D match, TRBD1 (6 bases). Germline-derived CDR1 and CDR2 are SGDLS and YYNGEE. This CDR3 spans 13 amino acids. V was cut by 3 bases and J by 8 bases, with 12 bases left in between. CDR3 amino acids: CASSAQGWDEQFF. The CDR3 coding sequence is TGTGCCAGCAGCGCACAGGGTTGGGATGAGCAGTTCTTC.

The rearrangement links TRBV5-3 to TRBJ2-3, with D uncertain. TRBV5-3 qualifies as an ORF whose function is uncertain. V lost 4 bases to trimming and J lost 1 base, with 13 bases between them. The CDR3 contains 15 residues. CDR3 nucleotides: TGTGCCAGAAGCCCCGACCGCAAGCGCACAGATACGCAGTATTTT. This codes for CARSPDRKRTDTQYF.

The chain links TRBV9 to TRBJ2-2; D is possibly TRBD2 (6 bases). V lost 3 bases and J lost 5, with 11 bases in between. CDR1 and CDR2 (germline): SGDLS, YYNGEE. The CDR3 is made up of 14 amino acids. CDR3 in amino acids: CASSAGLTTGELFF. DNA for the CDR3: TGTGCCAGCAGCGCCGGACTAACAACCGGGGAGCTGTTTTTT. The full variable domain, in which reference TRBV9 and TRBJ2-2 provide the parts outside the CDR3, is DSGVTQTPKHLITATGQRVTLRCSPRSGDLSVYWYQQSLDQGLQFLIQYYNGEERAKGNILERFSAQQFPDLHSELNLSSLELGDSALYFCASSAGLTTGELFFGEGSRLTVL.

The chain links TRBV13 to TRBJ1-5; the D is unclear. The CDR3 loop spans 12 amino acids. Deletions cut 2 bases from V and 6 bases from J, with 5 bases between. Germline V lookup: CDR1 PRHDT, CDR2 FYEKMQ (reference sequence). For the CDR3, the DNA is TGTGCCAGCAGCTTAAAAGCTCAGCCCCAGCATTTT. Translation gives CASSLKAQPQHF.

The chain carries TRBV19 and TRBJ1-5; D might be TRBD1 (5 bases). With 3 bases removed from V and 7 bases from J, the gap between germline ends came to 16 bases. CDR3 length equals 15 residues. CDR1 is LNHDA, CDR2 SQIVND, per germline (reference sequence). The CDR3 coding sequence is TGTGCCAGTAGTATTGGGCAGGGAGGTGAACAGCCCCAGCATTTT. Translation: CASSIGQGGEQPQHF.

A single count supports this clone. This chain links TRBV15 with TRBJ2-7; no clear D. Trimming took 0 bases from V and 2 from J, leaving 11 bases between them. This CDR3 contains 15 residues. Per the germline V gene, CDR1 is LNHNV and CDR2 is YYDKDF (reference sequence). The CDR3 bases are TGTGCCACCAGCAGAGATCTTGCCAGCCCCTACGAGCAGTACTTC. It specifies CATSRDLASPYEQYF.

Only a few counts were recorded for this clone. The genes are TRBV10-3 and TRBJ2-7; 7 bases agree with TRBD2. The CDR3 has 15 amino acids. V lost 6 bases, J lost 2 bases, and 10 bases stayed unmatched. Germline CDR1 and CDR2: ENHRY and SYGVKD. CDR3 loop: CAISGGRDDAYEQYF. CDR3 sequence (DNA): TGTGCCATCAGCGGAGGGAGGGATGATGCCTACGAGCAGTACTTC.

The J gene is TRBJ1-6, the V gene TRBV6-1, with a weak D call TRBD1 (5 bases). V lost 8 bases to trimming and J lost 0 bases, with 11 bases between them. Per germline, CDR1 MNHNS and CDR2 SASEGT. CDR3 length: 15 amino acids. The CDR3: CASGADLSYNSPLHF. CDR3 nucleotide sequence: TGTGCCAGCGGGGCAGACCTCTCCTATAATTCACCCCTCCACTTT.

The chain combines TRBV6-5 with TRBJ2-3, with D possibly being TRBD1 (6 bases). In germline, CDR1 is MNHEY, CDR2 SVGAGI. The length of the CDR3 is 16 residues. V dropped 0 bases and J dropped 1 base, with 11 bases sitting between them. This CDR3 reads CASSYSGGEGTDTQYF. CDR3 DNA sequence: TGTGCCAGCAGTTACTCAGGGGGAGAAGGCACAGATACGCAGTATTTT.

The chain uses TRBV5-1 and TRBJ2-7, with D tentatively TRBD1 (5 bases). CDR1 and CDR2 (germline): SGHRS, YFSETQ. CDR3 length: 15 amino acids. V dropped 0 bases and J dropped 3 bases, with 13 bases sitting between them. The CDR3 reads CASSLAEWGDYEQYF. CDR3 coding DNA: TGCGCCAGCAGCTTGGCCGAGTGGGGCGACTACGAGCAGTACTTC.

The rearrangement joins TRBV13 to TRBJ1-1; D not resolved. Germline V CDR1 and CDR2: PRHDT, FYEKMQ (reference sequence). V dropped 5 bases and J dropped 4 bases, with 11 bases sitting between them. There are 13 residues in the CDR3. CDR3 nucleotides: TGTGCCAGCAGCGCCGCGACGGGCACTGAAGCTTTCTTT. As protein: CASSAATGTEAFF.

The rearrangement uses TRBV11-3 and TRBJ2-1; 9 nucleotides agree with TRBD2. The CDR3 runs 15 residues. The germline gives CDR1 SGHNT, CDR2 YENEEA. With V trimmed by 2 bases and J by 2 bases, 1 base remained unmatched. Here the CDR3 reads CASSLKRGAYNEQFF. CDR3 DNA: TGTGCCAGCAGCTTAAAGCGGGGGGCCTACAATGAGCAGTTCTTC.